Following are 5 T cell receptor beta chains from one sample sequenced in a study of T cell responses to AZD1222 COVID-19 vaccine. The data were produced by immunoSEQ multiplex PCR, yet TCRdb's version contains in-frame clones alone and is incomplete. The sample includes about 42,000 clones, approximately 89% seen only once; the top ten take around 25%. Sequenced material: peripheral blood, taken 28 days after the second AZD1222 dose. The receptor set was obtained from an adult who received the AZD1222 COVID-19 vaccine.

The V call is TRBV9, the J call TRBJ2-2; D is undetermined. V was pared by 7 bases and J by 2 bases, with 6 bases between. The CDR3 runs to 12 residues. Germline-derived CDR1 and CDR2 are SGDLS and YYNGEE. Here the CDR3 DNA reads TGTGCCAGCGGTGGAAACACCGGGGAGCTGTTTTTT. This encodes CASGGNTGELFF.

The V gene is TRBV24-1, the J gene TRBJ2-5, with D perhaps TRBD1 (5 bases). The CDR3 consists of 16 residues. Germline CDR1 is KGHDR and CDR2 is SFDVKD. V lost 1 base and J 2 bases, leaving 13 bases between the germline ends. CDR3 sequence: CATSDFSNTGQETQYF. CDR3 nucleotides: TGTGCCACCAGTGATTTTAGTAACACAGGACAAGAGACCCAGTACTTC.

The chain carries TRBV7-2 and TRBJ2-5, with unresolved D. V shed 3 bases and J shed 3 bases, with 5 bases lying between them. Germline assignment: CDR1 SGHTA and CDR2 FQGNSA. The CDR3 totals 12 residues. The CDR3 region has the DNA TGTGCCAGCAGCTTTCCCGAAGAGACCCAGTACTTC. This gives the protein CASSFPEETQYF.

This rearrangement joins TRBV6-6 to TRBJ2-4; TRBD1 matches at 7 bases. Per germline, CDR1 MNHNY and CDR2 SVGAGI (reference sequence). The CDR3 runs to 14 residues. With V trimmed by 5 bases and J by 4 bases, 5 bases remained unmatched. CDR3 residues: CASSPQTGKNIQYF. In DNA, the CDR3 is TGTGCCAGCAGTCCGCAGACAGGGAAAAACATTCAGTACTTC.

This clone was picked up one time. The chain is built from TRBV6-2 or TRBV6-3 and TRBJ2-7; the match to TRBD2 covers 9 bases. The CDR3 covers 17 residues. Per germline, CDR1 MNHEY and CDR2 SVGEGT. Trimming took 6 bases from V and 2 from J; bases not matched to a gene: 14. CDR3 in amino acids: CASSFTIPGLATYEQYF. The CDR3 coding sequence is TGTGCCAGCAGCTTTACCATTCCGGGACTAGCTACCTACGAGCAGTACTTC.